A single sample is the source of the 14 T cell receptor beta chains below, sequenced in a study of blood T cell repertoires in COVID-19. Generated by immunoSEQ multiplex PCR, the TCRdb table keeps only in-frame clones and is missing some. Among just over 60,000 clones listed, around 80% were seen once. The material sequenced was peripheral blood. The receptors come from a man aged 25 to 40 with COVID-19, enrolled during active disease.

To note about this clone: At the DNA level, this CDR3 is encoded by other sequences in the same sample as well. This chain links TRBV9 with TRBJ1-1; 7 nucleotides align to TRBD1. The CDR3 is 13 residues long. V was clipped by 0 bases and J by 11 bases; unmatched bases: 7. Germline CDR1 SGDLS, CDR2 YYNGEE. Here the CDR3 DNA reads TGTGCCAGCAGCGTAGCTGAGGGGGCGTGGGCTTTCTTT. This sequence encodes CASSVAEGAWAFF.

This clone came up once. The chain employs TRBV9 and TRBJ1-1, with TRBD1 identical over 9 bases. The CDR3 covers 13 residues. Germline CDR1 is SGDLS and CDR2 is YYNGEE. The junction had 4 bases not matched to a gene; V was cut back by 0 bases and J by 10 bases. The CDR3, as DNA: TGTGCCAGCAGCGTAGAGGGGACAGGGCTAGCTTTCTTT. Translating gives CASSVEGTGLAFF.

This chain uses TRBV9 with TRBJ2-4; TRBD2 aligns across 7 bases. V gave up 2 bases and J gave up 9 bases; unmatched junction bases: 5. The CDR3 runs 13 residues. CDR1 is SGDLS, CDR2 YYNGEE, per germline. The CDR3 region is CASSVSGEGIQYF. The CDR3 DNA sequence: TGTGCCAGCAGCGTCAGCGGGGAGGGCATTCAGTACTTC.

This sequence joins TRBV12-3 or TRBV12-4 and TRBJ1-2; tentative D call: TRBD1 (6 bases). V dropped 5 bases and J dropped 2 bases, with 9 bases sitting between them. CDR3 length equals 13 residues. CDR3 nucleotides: TGTGCCAGCAGTCCCGGACAGAACTATGGCTACACCTTC. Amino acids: CASSPGQNYGYTF.

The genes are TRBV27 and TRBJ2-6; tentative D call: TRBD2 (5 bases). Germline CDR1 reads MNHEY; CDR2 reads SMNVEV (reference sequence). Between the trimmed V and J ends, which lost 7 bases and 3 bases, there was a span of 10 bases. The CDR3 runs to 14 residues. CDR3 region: CASNTRDGANVLTF. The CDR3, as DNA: TGTGCCAGCAACACTCGGGATGGGGCCAACGTCCTGACTTTC.

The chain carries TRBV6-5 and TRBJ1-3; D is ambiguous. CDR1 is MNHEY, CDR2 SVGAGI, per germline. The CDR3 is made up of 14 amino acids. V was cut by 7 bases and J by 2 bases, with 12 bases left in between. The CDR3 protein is CASINFSAGNTIYF. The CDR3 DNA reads TGTGCCAGCATTAACTTCTCGGCTGGAAACACCATATATTTT.

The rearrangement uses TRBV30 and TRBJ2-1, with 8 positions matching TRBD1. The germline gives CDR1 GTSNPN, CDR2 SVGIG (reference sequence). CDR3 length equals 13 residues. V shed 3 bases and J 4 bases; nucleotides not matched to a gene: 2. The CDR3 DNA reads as TGTGCCTGGAGCCAGGGGGCGTACAATGAGCAGTTCTTC. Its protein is CAWSQGAYNEQFF. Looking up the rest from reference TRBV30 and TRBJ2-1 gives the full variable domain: SQTIHQWPATLVQPVGSPLSLECTVEGTSNPNLYWYRQAAGRGLQLLFYSVGIGQISSEVPQNLSASRPQDRQFILSSKKLLLSDSGFYLCAWSQGAYNEQFFGPGTRLTVL.

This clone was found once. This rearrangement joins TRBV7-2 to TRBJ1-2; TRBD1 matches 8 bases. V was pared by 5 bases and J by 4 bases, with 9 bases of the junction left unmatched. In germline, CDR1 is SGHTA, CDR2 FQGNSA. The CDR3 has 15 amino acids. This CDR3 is CASSVTGQGGYGYTF. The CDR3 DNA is TGTGCCAGCAGCGTTACCGGACAGGGCGGCTATGGCTACACCTTC.

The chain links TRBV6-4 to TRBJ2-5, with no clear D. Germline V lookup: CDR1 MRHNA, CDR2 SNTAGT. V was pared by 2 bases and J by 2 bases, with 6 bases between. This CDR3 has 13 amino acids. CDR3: CASSDVLQETQYF. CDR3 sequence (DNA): TGTGCCAGCAGTGACGTCCTACAAGAGACCCAGTACTTC.

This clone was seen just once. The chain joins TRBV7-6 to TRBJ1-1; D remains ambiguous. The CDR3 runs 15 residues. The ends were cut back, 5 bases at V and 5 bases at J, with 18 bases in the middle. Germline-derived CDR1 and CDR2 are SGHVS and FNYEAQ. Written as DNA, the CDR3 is TGTGCCAGCAGCCGAAGGTGGGGTGGAGGGACTGAAGCTTTCTTT. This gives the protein CASSRRWGGGTEAFF.

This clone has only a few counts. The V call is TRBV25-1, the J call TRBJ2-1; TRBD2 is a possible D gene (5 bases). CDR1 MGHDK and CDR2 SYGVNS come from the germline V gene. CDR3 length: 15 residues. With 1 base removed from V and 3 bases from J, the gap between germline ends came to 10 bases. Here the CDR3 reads CASSEWDSDYNEQFF. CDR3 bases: TGTGCCAGCAGTGAATGGGATAGCGACTACAATGAGCAGTTCTTC.

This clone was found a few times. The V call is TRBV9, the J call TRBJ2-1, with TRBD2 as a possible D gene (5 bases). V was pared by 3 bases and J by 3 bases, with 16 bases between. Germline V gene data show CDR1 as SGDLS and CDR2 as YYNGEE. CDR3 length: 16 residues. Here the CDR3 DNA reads TGTGCCAGCAGCGCTATTTTATCAGAGGGCTACAATGAGCAGTTCTTC. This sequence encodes CASSAILSEGYNEQFF.

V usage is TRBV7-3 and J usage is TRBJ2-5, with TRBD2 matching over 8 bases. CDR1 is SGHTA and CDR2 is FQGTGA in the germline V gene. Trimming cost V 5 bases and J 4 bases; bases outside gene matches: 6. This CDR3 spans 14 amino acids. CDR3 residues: CASSPGGPSETQYF. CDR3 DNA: TGTGCCAGCAGCCCGGGGGGGCCGTCAGAGACCCAGTACTTC.

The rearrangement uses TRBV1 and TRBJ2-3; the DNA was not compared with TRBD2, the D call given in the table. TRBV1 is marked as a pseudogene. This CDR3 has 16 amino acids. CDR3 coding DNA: TGCACCAGCAGCCAAGACGAGGAGGAAGTCACAGATACGCAGTATTTT. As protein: CTSSQDEEEVTDTQYF.